This passage covers 7 T cell receptor beta chains from one sample sequenced in a study of blood T cell repertoires in COVID-19. Repertoires were generated with immunoSEQ multiplex PCR, while TCRdb's copy carries only in-frame clones and drops some. The sample shows tens of thousands of clones, approximately 82% of them seen only once. Sequencing used peripheral blood. The receptors originated from a woman aged 80 or older with acute or convalescent COVID-19.

V is TRBV6-1 and J is TRBJ1-5, with no clear D. The V and J ends lost 6 bases and 6 bases respectively, with 12 bases between them. This CDR3 contains 13 residues. Per germline, CDR1 MNHNS and CDR2 SASEGT. The CDR3: CASSNTGSQPQHF. The CDR3 DNA is TGTGCCAGCAGCAACACGGGAAGTCAGCCCCAGCATTTT.

The chain employs TRBV7-9 and TRBJ2-3; 7 bases line up with TRBD2. Germline V CDR1 and CDR2: SEHNR, FQNEAQ (reference sequence). V lost 6 bases and J lost 0; bases outside the gene matches: 3. This CDR3 region has 14 residues. CDR3 loop: CASSWGGSTDTQYF. The CDR3 region has the DNA TGTGCCAGCAGTTGGGGGGGAAGCACAGATACGCAGTATTTT.

J is TRBJ1-5 and V is TRBV7-9, with D tentatively TRBD1 (5 bases). Germline CDR1 SEHNR, CDR2 FQNEAQ (reference sequence). This CDR3 contains 14 residues. V lost 0 bases and J lost 5, with 8 bases in between. CDR3 region: CASSLAGGDQPQHF. The CDR3 DNA is TGTGCCAGCAGCTTAGCCGGGGGTGATCAGCCCCAGCATTTT.

This chain uses TRBV19 with TRBJ2-2; 7 bases align to TRBD1. The germline gives CDR1 LNHDA, CDR2 SQIVND (reference sequence). The J segment lost 6 bases and the V segment lost 6 bases, leaving 10 bases of the junction unmatched. This CDR3 spans 15 amino acids. The CDR3 loop is CASRQRGQRAGELFF. CDR3 DNA: TGTGCCAGTAGGCAGAGGGGACAGCGAGCCGGGGAGCTGTTTTTT.

The chain joins TRBV3-1 (or the pseudogene TRBV3-2) to TRBJ2-5; no reliable D call. V was cut by 3 bases and J by 0 bases, with 5 bases left in between. Germline V CDR1 and CDR2: LGHDT, YNNKEL (reference sequence). This CDR3 is built from 13 residues. CDR3 in amino acids: CASSHPYQETQYF. The CDR3 DNA sequence: TGTGCCAGCAGCCACCCTTACCAAGAGACCCAGTACTTC.

The chain couples TRBV5-1 to TRBJ2-5; 10 positions match TRBD1. The CDR3 runs to 14 residues. Germline V gene lookup returns CDR1 SGHRS and CDR2 YFSETQ. Losses at the gene ends were 7 bases for V and 4 bases for J; bases not matched to a gene: 7. The CDR3, as DNA: TGCGCCAGCGTAGGACAGGGGGTTAGAGAGACCCAGTACTTC. Amino acids: CASVGQGVRETQYF.

V usage is TRBV18 and J usage is TRBJ2-1, with D possibly being TRBD1 (5 bases). The germline V gene has CDR1 KGHSH and CDR2 LQKENI. V was shortened by 5 bases and J by 5 bases, with 10 bases between the two germline ends. The CDR3 totals 13 residues. CDR3: CASSLGVDNEQFF. CDR3 nucleotides: TGTGCCAGCTCATTAGGGGTGGACAATGAGCAGTTCTTC.